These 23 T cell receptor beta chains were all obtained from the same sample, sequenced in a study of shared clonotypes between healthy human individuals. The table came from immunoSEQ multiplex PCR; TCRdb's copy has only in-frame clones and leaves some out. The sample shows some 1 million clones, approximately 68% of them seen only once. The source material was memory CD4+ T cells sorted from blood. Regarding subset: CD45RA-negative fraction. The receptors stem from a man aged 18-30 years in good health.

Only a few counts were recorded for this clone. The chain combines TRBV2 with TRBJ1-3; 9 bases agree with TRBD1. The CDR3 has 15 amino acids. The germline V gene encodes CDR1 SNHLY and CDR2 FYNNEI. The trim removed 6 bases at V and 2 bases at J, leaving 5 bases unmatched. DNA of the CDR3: TGTGCCAGCAGGGGACAGGGCCTCCCTGGAAACACCATATATTTT. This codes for CASRGQGLPGNTIYF.

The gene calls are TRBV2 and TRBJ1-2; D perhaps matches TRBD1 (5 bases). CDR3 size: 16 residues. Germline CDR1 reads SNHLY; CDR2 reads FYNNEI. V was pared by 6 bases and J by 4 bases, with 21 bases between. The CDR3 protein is CASSPNPGIRLYGYTF. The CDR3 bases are TGTGCCAGCAGCCCCAATCCAGGGATCCGACTCTATGGCTACACCTTC.

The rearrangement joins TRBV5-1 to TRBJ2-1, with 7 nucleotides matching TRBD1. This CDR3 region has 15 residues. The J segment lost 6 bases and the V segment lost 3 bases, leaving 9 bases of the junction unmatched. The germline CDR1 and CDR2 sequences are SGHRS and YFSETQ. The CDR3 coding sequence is TGCGCCAGCAGCTCTTCGGGACAGCAATCCAATGAGCAGTTCTTC. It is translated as CASSSSGQQSNEQFF.

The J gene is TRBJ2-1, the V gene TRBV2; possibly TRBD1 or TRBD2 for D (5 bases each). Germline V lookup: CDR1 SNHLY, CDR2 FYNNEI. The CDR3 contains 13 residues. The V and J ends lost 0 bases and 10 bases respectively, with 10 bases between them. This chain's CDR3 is CASSEAGVGEQFF. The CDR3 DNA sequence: TGTGCCAGCAGTGAAGCGGGGGTTGGCGAGCAGTTCTTC.

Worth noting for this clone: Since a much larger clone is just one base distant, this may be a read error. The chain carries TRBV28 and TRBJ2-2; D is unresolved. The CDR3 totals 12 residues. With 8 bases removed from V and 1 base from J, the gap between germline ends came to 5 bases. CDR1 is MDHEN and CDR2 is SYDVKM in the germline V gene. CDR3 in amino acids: CASRGNTGELFF. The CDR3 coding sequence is TGTGCCAGCCGCGGGAACACCGGGGAGCTGTTTTTT.

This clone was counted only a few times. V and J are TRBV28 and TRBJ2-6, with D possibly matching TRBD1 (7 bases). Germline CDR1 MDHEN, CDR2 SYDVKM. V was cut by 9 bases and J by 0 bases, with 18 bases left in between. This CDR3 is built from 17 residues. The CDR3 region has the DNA TGTGCCAGTCATGCGGGACAGTTACTCTCTGGGGCCAACGTCCTGACTTTC. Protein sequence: CASHAGQLLSGANVLTF. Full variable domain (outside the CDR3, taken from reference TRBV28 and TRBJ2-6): DVKVTQSSRYLVKRTGEKVFLECVQDMDHENMFWYRQDPGLGLRLIYFSYDVKMKEKGDIPEGYSVSREKKERFSLILESASTNQTSMYLCASHAGQLLSGANVLTFGAGSRLTVL.

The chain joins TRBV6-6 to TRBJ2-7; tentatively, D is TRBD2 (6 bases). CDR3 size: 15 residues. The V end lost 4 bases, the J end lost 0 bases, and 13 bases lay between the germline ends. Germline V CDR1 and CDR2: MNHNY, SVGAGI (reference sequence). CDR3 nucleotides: TGTGCCAGCAGTTCACATTCGACTAGCTCCTACGAGCAGTACTTC. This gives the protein CASSSHSTSSYEQYF.

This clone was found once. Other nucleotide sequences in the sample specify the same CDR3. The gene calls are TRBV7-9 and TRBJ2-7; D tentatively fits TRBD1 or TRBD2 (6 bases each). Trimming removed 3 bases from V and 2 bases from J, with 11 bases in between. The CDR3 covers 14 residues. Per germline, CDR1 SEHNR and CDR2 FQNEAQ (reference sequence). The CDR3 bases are TGTGCCAGCAGCTTGGAAAGGGGGGCCTACGAGCAGTACTTC. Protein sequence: CASSLERGAYEQYF.

The CDR3: CASSQVERGAAQETQYF. The CDR3 DNA reads as TGCGCCAGCAGCCAAGTGGAACGGGGGGCCGCTCAAGAGACCCAGTACTTC. This sequence joins TRBV4-1 and TRBJ2-5; D perhaps matches TRBD2 (7 bases). The CDR3 sequence is 17 residues long. Per germline, CDR1 MGHRA and CDR2 YSYEKL. Trimming left V 1 base short and J 2 bases short, with 17 bases between.

The CDR3 loop is CASSVRGGTEAFF. CDR3 DNA: TGTGCCAGCAGCGTGAGGGGCGGCACTGAAGCTTTCTTT. The chain employs TRBV7-3 and TRBJ1-1; TRBD1 is a possible D gene (5 bases). This CDR3 comprises 13 residues. Trimming took 5 bases from V and 4 from J, leaving 11 bases between them. Germline-derived CDR1 and CDR2 are SGHTA and FQGTGA.

CDR3 DNA sequence: TGTGCCTGGAGTGTCTCCAAGACAGGGAGAAGCTCTGGGGCCAACGTCCTGACTTTC. As protein: CAWSVSKTGRSSGANVLTF. This chain uses TRBV30 with TRBJ2-6; 7 positions agree with TRBD1. V was pared by 0 bases and J by 0 bases, with 11 bases of the junction left unmatched. CDR1 and CDR2 (germline): GTSNPN, SVGIG (reference sequence). The CDR3 extends over 19 amino acids.

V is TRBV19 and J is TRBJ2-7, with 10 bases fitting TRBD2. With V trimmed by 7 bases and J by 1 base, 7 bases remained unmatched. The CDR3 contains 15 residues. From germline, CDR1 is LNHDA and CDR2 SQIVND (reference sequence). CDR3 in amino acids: CASKQKTSGSYEQYF. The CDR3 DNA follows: TGTGCCAGTAAACAGAAGACTAGCGGGTCCTACGAGCAGTACTTC.

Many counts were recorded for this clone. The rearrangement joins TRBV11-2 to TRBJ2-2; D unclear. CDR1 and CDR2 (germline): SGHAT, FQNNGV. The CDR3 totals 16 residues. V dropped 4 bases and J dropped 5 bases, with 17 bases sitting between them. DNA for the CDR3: TGTGCCAGCAGCTCCATCTGGGGTAGTCAAACCGGGGAGCTGTTTTTT. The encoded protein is CASSSIWGSQTGELFF.

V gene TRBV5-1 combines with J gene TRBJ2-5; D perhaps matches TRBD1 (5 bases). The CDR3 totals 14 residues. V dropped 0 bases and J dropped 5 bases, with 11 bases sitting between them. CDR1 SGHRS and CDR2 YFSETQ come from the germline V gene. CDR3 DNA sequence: TGCGCCAGCAGCTTGGTTAGGGGTTCGGAGACCCAGTACTTC. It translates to CASSLVRGSETQYF. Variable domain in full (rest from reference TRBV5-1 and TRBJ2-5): KAGVTQTPRYLIKTRGQQVTLSCSPISGHRSVSWYQQTPGQGLQFLFEYFSETQRNKGNFPGRFSGRQFSNSRSEMNVSTLELGDSALYLCASSLVRGSETQYFGPGTRLLVL.

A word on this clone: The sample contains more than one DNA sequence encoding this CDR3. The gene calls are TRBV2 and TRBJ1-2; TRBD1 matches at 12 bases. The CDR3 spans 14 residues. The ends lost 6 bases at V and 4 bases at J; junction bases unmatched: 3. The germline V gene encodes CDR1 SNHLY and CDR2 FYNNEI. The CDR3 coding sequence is TGTGCCAGCAGGGGACAGGGGGCTAGCTATGGCTACACCTTC. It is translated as CASRGQGASYGYTF.

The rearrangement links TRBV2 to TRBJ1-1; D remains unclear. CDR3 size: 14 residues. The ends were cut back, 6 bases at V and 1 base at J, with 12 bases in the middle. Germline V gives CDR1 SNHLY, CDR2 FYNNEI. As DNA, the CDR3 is TGTGCCAGCAGAGCCAGCAGCTCGAACACTGAAGCTTTCTTT. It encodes CASRASSSNTEAFF. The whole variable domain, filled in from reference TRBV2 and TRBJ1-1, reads EPEVTQTPSHQVTQMGQEVILRCVPISNHLYFYWYRQILGQKVEFLVSFYNNEISEKSEIFDDQFSVERPDGSNFTLKIRSTKLEDSAMYFCASRASSSNTEAFFGQGTRLTVV.

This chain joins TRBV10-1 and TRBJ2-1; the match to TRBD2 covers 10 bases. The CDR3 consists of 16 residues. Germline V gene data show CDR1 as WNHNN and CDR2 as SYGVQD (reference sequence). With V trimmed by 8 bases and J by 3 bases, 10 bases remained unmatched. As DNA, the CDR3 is TGCGCCAGCGGTCTAGCGGGAGATCTTCGCTACAATGAGCAGTTCTTC. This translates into CASGLAGDLRYNEQFF.

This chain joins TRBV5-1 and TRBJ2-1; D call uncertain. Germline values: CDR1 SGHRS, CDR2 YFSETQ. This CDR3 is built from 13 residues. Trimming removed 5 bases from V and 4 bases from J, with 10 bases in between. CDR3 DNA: TGCGCCAGCAGGCCCTCATATTACAATGAGCAGTTCTTC. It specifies CASRPSYYNEQFF.

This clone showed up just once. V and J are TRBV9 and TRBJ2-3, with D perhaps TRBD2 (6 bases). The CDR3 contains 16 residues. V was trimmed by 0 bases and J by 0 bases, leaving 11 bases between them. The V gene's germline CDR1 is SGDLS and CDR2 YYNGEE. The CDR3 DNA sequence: TGTGCCAGCAGCGTAGGGATTGGGACTAGCACAGATACGCAGTATTTT. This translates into CASSVGIGTSTDTQYF. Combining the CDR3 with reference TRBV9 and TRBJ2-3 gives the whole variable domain DSGVTQTPKHLITATGQRVTLRCSPRSGDLSVYWYQQSLDQGLQFLIQYYNGEERAKGNILERFSAQQFPDLHSELNLSSLELGDSALYFCASSVGIGTSTDTQYFGPGTRLTVL.

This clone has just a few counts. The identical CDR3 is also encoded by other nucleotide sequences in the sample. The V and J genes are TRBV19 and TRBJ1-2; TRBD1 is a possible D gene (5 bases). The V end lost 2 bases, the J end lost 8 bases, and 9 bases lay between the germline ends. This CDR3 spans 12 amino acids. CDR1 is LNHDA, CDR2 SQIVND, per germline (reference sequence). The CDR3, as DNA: TGTGCCAGTAGTATACAGGGCGGCGGCTACACCTTC. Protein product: CASSIQGGGYTF.

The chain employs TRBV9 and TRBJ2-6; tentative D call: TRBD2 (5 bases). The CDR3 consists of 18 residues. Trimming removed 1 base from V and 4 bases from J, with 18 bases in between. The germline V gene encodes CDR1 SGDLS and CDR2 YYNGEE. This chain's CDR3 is CASSVNEAAALGANVLTF. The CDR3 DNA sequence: TGTGCCAGCAGCGTAAATGAAGCGGCAGCTCTGGGGGCCAACGTCCTGACTTTC.

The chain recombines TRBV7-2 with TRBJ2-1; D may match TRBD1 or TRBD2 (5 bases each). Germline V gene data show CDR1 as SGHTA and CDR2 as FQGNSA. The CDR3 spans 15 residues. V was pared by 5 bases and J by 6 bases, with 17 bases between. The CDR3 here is CASSVPGTHGNEQFF. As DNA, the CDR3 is TGTGCCAGCAGCGTTCCCGGGACGCACGGCAATGAGCAGTTCTTC.

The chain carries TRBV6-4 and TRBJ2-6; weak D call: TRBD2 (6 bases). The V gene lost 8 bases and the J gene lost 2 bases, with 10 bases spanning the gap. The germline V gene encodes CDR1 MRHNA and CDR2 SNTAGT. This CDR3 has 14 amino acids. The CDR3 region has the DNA TGTGCCAGCTCAAGGGAGGCTGGGGCCAACGTCCTGACTTTC. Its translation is CASSREAGANVLTF.